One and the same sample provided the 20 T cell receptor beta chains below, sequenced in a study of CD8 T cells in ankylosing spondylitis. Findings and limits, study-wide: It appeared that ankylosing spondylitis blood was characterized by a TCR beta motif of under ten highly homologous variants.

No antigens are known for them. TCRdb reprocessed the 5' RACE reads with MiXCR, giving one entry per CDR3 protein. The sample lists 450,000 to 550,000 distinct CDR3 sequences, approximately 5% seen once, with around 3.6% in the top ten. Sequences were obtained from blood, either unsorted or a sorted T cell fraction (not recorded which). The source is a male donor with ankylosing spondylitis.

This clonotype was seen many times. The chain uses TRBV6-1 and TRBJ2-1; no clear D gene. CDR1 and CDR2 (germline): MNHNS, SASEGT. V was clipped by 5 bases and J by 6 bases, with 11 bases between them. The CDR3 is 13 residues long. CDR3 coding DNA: TGTGCCAGCAGTCCTCACAAATTCAATGAGCAGTTCTTC. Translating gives CASSPHKFNEQFF.

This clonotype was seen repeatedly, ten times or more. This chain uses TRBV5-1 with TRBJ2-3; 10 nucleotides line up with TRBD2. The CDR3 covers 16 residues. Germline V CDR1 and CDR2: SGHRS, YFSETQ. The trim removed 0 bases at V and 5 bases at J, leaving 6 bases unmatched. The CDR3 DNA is TGCGCCAGCAGCTTGGATCTAGCGGGAGCAGTAGATACGCAGTATTTT. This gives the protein CASSLDLAGAVDTQYF.

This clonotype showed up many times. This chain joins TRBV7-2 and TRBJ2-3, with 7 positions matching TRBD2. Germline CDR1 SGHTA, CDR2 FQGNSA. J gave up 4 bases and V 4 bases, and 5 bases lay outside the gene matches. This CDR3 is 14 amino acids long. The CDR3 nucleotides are TGTGCCAGCAGCTGGGGGGGACTCCCAGATACGCAGTATTTT. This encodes CASSWGGLPDTQYF.

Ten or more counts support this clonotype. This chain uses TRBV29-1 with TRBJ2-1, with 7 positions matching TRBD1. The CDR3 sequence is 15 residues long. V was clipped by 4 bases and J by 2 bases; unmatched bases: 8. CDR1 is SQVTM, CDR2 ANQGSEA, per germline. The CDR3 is CSVAGDRQTYNEQFF. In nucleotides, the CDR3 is TGCAGCGTTGCCGGGGACAGACAAACCTACAATGAGCAGTTCTTC.

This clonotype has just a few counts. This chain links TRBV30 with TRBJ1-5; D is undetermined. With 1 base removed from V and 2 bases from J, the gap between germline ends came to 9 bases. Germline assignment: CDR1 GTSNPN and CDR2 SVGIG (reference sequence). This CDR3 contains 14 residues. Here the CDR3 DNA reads TGTGCCTGGAGTGGCGCGCACGGCAATCAGCCCCAGCATTTT. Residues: CAWSGAHGNQPQHF.

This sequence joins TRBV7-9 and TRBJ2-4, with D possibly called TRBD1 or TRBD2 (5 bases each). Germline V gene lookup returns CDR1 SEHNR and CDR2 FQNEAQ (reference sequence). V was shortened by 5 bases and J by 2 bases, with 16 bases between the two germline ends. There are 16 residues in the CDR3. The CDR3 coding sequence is TGTGCCAGCAGCGAACGGGACCCCGCGACCAAAAACATTCAGTACTTC. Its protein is CASSERDPATKNIQYF.

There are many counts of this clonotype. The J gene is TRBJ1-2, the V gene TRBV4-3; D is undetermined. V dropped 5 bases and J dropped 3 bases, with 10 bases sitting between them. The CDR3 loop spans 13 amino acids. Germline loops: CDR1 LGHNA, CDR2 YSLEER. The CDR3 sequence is CASSLIRDYGYTF. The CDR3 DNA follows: TGCGCCAGCAGCTTAATCCGGGACTATGGCTACACCTTC.

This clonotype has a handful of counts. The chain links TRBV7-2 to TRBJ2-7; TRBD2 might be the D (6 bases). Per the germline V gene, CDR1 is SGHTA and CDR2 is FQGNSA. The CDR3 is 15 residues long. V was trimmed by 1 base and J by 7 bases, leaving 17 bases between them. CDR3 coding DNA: TGTGCCAGCAGCTTAGTTCGGAGGGGCTCTGGGGAGCAGTACTTC. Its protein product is CASSLVRRGSGEQYF.

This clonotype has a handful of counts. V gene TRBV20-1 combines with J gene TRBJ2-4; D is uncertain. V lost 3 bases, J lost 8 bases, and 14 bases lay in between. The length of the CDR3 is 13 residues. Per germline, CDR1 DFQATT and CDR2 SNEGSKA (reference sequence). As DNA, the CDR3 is TGCAGTGCTAGTGAGTGGGTAGAGGACATTCAGTACTTC. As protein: CSASEWVEDIQYF.

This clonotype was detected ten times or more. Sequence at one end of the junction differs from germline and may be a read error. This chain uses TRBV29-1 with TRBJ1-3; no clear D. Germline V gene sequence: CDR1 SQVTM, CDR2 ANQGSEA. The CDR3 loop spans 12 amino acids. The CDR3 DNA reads TGCAGCGTTAAAGATGGGGTAGACACCATATATTTT. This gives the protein CSVKDGVDTIYF.

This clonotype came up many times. For the CDR3, the DNA is TGCGCCAGCAGCTTAACTAGCGGGGGGCCCACAGATACGCAGTATTTT. It codes for CASSLTSGGPTDTQYF. V is TRBV5-1 and J is TRBJ2-3; TRBD2 matches at 12 bases. Per the germline V gene, CDR1 is SGHRS and CDR2 is YFSETQ. V gave up 2 bases and J gave up 2 bases; unmatched junction bases: 3. The CDR3 is 16 amino acids.

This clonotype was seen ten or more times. CDR3 sequence reads: CASSVGQGRGETQYF. Written as DNA, the CDR3 is TGTGCCAGCAGCGTAGGACAGGGGAGGGGAGAGACCCAGTACTTC. The rearrangement uses TRBV9 and TRBJ2-5, with D possibly being TRBD1 (8 bases). CDR1 is SGDLS, CDR2 YYNGEE, per germline. The CDR3 runs to 15 residues. V lost 0 bases to trimming and J lost 4 bases, with 13 bases between them.

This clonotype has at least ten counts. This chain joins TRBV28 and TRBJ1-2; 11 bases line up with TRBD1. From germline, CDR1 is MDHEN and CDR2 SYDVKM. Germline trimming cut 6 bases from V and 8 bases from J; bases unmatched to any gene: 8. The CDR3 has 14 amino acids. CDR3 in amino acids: CASSPGTGGNGYTF. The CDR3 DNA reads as TGTGCCAGCAGCCCAGGGACAGGGGGAAACGGCTACACCTTC.

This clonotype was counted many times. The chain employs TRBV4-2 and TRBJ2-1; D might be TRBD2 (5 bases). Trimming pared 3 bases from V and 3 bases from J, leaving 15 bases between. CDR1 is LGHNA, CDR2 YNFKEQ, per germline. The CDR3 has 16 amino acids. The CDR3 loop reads CASSHGDPDGYNEQFF. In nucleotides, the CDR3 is TGTGCCAGCAGCCACGGGGATCCGGACGGCTACAATGAGCAGTTCTTC.

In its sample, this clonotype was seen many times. The chain's CDR3 is CASSQGFQGTEAFF. The CDR3 coding sequence is TGCGCCAGCAGCCAAGGGTTTCAGGGAACTGAAGCTTTCTTT. The chain is built from TRBV4-3 and TRBJ1-1; maybe TRBD1 (5 bases). Germline V lookup: CDR1 LGHNA, CDR2 YSLEER. V gave up 1 base and J gave up 5 bases, with 11 bases separating them. The CDR3 length is 14 residues.

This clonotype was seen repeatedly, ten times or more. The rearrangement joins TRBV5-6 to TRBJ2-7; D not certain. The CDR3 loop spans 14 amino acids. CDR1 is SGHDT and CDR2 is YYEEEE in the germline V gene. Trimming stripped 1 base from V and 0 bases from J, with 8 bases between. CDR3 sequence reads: CASSLSLSSYEQYF. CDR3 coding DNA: TGTGCCAGCAGCTTGAGTCTGAGCTCCTACGAGCAGTACTTC.

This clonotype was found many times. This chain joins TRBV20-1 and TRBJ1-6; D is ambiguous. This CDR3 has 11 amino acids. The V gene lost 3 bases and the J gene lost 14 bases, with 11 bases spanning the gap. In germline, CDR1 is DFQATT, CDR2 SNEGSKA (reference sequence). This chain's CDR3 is CSASPHPALHF. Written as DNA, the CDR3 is TGCAGTGCTAGCCCGCACCCGGCCCTCCACTTT.

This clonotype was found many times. Here the CDR3 DNA reads TGCAGTGCTAGAGGTTTGGGCACCAATCAGCCCCAGCATTTT. Its translation is CSARGLGTNQPQHF. V gene TRBV20-1 combines with J gene TRBJ1-5; D is ambiguous. CDR1 DFQATT and CDR2 SNEGSKA come from the germline V gene (reference sequence). V was pared by 1 base and J by 3 bases, with 10 bases between. The CDR3 is 14 amino acids.

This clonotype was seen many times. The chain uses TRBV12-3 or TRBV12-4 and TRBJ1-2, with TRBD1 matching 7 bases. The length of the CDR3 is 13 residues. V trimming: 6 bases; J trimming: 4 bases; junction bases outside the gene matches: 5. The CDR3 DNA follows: TGTGCCAGCAGGGGGACAGCCCTCTATGGCTACACCTTC. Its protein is CASRGTALYGYTF.

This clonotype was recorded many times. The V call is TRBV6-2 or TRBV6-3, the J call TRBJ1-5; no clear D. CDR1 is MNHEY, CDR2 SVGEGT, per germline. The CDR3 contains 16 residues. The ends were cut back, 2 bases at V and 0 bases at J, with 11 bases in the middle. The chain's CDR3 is CASSYPSVYSNQPQHF. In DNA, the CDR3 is TGTGCCAGCAGTTACCCGTCCGTGTATAGCAATCAGCCCCAGCATTTT.